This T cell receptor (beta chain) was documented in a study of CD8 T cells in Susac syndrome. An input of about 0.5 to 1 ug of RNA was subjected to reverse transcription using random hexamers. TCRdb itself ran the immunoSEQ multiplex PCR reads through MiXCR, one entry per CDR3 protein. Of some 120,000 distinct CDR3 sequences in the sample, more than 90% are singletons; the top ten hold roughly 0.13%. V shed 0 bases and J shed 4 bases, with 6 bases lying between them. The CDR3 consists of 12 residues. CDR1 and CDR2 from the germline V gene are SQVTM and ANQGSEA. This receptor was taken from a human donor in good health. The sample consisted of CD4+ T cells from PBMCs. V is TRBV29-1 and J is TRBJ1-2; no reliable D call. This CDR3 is CSVEDAGYGYTF. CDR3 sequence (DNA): TGCAGCGTTGAAGATGCGGGCTATGGCTACACCTTC.